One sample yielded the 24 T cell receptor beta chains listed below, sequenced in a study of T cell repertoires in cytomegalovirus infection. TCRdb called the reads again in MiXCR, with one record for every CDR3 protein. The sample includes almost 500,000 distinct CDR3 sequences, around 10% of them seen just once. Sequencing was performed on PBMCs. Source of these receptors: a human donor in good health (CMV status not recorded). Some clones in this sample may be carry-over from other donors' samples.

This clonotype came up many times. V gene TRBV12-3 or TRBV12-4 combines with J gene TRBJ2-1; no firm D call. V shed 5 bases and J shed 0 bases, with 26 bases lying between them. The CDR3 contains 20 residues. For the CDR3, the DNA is TGTGCCAGCAGTCCGTCTCGGATGCGACTTTCTCACAACTCCTACAATGAGCAGTTCTTC. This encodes CASSPSRMRLSHNSYNEQFF.

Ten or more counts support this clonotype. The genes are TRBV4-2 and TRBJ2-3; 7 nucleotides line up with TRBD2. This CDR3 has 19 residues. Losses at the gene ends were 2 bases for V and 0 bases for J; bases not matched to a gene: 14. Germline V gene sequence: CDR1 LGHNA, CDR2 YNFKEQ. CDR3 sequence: CASSQLVFGASGSTDTQYF. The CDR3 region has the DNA TGTGCCAGCAGCCAACTGGTTTTCGGGGCTAGCGGAAGCACAGATACGCAGTATTTT.

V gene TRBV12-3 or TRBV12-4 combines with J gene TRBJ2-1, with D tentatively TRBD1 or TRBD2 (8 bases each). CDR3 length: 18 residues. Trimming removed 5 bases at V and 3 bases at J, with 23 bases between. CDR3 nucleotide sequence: TGTGCCAGCAGTCGGGGGGGATTCCGGGACAGGAGCTACAATGAGCAGTTCTTC. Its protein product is CASSRGGFRDRSYNEQFF.

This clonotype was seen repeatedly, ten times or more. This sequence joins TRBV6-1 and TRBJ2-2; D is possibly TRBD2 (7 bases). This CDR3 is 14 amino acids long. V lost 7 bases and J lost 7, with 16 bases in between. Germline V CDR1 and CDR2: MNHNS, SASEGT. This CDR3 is CASNVGGQDGELFF. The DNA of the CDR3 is TGTGCCAGCAATGTCGGGGGGCAGGACGGGGAGCTGTTTTTT.

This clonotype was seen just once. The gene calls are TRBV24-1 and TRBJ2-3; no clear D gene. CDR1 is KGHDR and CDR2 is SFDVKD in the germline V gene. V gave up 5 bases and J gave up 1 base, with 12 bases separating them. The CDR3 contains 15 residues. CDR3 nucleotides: TGTGCCACCAGTGTTACTGGAGTCGGCACAGATACGCAGTATTTT. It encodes CATSVTGVGTDTQYF.

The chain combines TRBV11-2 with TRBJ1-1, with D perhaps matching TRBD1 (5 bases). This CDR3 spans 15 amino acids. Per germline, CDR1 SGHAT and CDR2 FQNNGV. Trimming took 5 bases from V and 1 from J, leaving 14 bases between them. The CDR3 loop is CASSPWGVRNTEAFF. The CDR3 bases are TGTGCCAGCAGCCCTTGGGGGGTTAGGAACACTGAAGCTTTCTTT.

The CDR3, as DNA: TGTGCCAGCAGGGGGACTAGCGATTACAATGAGCAGTTCTTC. Amino acids: CASRGTSDYNEQFF. The chain employs TRBV13 and TRBJ2-1; 10 nucleotides match TRBD2. Germline values: CDR1 PRHDT, CDR2 FYEKMQ (reference sequence). V was clipped by 6 bases and J by 4 bases; unmatched bases: 3. CDR3 length: 14 residues.

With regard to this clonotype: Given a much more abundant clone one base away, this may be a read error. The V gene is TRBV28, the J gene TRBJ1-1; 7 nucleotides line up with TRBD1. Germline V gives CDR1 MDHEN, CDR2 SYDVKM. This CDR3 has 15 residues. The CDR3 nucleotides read TGTGCCAGCAGTTTATGGGGACAGCGGAACTCTGAAGCTTTCTTT. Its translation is CASSLWGQRNSEAFF.

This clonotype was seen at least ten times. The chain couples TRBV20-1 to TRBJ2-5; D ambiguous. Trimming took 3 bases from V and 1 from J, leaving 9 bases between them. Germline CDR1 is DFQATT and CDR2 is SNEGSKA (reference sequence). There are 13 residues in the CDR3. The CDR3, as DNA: TGCAGTGCTAGCTCGGATTCCCAAGAGACCCAGTACTTC. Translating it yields CSASSDSQETQYF.

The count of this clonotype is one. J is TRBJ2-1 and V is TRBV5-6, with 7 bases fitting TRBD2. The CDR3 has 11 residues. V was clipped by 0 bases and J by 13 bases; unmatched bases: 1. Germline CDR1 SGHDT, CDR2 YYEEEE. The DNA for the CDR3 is TGTGCCAGCAGCTTGGAGGGACTACAGTTCTTC. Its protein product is CASSLEGLQFF.

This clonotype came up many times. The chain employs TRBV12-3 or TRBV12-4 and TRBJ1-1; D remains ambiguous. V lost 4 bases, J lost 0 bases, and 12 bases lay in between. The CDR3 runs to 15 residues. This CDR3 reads CASSSHTGLNTEAFF. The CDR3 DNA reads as TGTGCCAGCAGTTCCCACACTGGGCTGAACACTGAAGCTTTCTTT.

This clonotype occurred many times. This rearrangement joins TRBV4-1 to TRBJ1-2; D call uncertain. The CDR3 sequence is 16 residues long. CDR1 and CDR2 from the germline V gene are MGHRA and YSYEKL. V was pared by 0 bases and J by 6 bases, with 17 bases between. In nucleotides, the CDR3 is TGCGCCAGCAGCCAAGATTCGGCAGTCGGGCGTGATGGCTACACCTTC. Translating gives CASSQDSAVGRDGYTF.

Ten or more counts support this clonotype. CDR3 in amino acids: CASKKDTGELFF. CDR3 nucleotides: TGTGCCAGCAAAAAGGACACCGGGGAGCTGTTTTTT. This chain connects TRBV6-1 to TRBJ2-2; no definite D call. V gave up 7 bases and J gave up 3 bases, with 6 bases separating them. CDR3 size: 12 residues. The germline V gene encodes CDR1 MNHNS and CDR2 SASEGT.

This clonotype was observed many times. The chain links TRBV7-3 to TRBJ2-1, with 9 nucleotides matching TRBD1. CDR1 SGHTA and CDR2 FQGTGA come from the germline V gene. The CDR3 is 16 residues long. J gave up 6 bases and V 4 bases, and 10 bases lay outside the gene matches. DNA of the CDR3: TGTGCCAGCAGCTCCACCGGGACAGGGTTTTCCAATGAGCAGTTCTTC. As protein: CASSSTGTGFSNEQFF.

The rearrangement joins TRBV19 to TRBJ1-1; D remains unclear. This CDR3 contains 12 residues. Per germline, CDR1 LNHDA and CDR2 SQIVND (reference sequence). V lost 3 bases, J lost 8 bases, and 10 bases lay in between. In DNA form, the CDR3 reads TGTGCCAGTAGTATCCCCAAGACAGAAGCTTTCTTT. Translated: CASSIPKTEAFF. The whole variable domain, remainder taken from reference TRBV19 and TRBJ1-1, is DGGITQSPKYLFRKEGQNVTLSCEQNLNHDAMYWYRQDPGQGLRLIYYSQIVNDFQKGDIAEGYSVSREKKESFPLTVTSAQKNPTAFYLCASSIPKTEAFFGQGTRLTVV.

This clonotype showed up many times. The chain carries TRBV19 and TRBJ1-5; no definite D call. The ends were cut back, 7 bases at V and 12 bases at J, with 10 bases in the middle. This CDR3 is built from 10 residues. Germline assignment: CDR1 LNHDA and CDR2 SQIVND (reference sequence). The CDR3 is CASNGVSQHF. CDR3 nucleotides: TGTGCCAGTAATGGGGTAAGCCAGCATTTT.

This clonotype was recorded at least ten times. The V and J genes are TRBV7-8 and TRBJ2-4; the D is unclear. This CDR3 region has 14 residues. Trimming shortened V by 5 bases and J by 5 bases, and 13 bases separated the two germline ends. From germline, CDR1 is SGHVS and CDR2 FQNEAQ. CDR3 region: CASSPQFGQNIQYF. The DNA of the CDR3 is TGTGCCAGCAGCCCCCAATTTGGCCAAAACATTCAGTACTTC. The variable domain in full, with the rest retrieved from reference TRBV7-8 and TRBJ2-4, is GAGVSQSPRYKVAKRGQDVALRCDPISGHVSLFWYQQALGQGPEFLTYFQNEAQLDKSGLPSDRFFAERPEGSVSTLKIQRTQQEDSAVYLCASSPQFGQNIQYFGAGTRLSVL.

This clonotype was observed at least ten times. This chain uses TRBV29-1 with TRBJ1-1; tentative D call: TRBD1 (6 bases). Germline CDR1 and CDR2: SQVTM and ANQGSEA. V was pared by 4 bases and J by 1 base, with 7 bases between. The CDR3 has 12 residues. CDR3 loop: CSVGTANTEAFF. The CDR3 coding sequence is TGCAGCGTTGGGACAGCGAACACTGAAGCTTTCTTT.

In nucleotides, the CDR3 is TGTGCCAGCAGCGAGGGACTAGCGACGGAAGAGACCCAGTACTTC. This encodes CASSEGLATEETQYF. The V call is TRBV28, the J call TRBJ2-5; 10 bases match TRBD2. The V and J ends lost 6 bases and 3 bases, in that order; junction bases with no gene match: 7. Germline loops: CDR1 MDHEN, CDR2 SYDVKM. CDR3 length: 15 residues.

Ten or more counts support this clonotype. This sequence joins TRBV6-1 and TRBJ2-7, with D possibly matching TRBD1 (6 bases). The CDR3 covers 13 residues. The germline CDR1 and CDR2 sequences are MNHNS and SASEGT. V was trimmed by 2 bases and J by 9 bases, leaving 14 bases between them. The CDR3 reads CASSEQGRPGQYF. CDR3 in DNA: TGTGCCAGCAGTGAACAGGGGCGGCCAGGGCAGTACTTC.

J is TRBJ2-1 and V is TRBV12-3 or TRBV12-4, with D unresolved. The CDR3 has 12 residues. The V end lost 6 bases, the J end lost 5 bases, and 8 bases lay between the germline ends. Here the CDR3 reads CASSPLHNEQFF. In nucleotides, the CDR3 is TGTGCCAGCAGCCCCCTACACAATGAGCAGTTCTTC.

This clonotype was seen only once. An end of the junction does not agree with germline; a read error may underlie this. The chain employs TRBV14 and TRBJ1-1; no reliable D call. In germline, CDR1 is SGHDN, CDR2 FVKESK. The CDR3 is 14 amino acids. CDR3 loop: CAISQDGVNTEAFF. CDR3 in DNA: TGTGCCATCAGCCAAGACGGGGTGAACACTGAAGCTTTCTTT.

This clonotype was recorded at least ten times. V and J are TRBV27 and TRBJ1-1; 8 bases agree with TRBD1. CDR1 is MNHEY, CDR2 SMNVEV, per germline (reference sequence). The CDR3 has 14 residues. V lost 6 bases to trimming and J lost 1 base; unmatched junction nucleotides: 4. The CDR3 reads CASRQQGGNTEAFF. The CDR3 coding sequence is TGTGCCAGCAGACAACAGGGGGGGAACACTGAAGCTTTCTTT.

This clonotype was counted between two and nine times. The CDR3 sequence is CSAQTGTRGEQYF. The CDR3 bases are TGCAGTGCTCAGACCGGGACTAGAGGCGAGCAGTACTTC. This chain links TRBV20-1 with TRBJ2-7; 8 bases line up with TRBD2. Germline lookup yields CDR1 DFQATT and CDR2 SNEGSKA (reference sequence). The CDR3 extends over 13 amino acids. Trimming cost V 5 bases and J 6 bases; bases outside gene matches: 9.